Presented here are 9 T cell receptor beta chains from one specimen sequenced in a study of regulatory T cells in long-lasting Graves disease. Noted time point: persistent/refractory GD, antithyroid drugs over 5 years with positive TRAb. The TCR library was made from RNA that had been extracted from PBMCs in TRIzol. For TCR beta, libraries came from iRepertoire HTBI primers and Arm-PCR of CDR3 regions. TCRdb analysed the multiplex PCR reads with MiXCR anew, one entry per CDR3 protein. The sample records 310,000 or so distinct CDR3 sequences, under 25% being singletons. The material sequenced was peripheral blood mononuclear cells (PBMCs), taken when the disease was refractory, from a patient treated with antithyroid drugs. Receptors originate from a female donor with Graves disease.

The rearrangement links TRBV9 to TRBJ2-3; no definite D call. The CDR3 loop spans 13 amino acids. The germline V gene encodes CDR1 SGDLS and CDR2 YYNGEE. Trimming stripped 5 bases from V and 2 bases from J, with 9 bases between. CDR3 loop: CASSLELTDTQYF. Here the CDR3 DNA reads TGTGCCAGCAGTTTAGAGCTCACAGATACGCAGTATTTT. The full variable domain, in which reference TRBV9 and TRBJ2-3 provide the parts outside the CDR3, is DSGVTQTPKHLITATGQRVTLRCSPRSGDLSVYWYQQSLDQGLQFLIQYYNGEERAKGNILERFSAQQFPDLHSELNLSSLELGDSALYFCASSLELTDTQYFGPGTRLTVL.

As to this clonotype: A read error may explain this, as a much larger clone is one base away. The chain recombines TRBV2 with TRBJ1-2, with 10 bases fitting TRBD1. V was pared by 5 bases and J by 8 bases, with 5 bases of the junction left unmatched. The CDR3 is 13 residues long. CDR1 and CDR2 (germline): SNHLY, FYNNEI. The CDR3 region is CASSTGTGVGYTF. The CDR3 DNA sequence: TGTGCCAGCAGTACCGGGACAGGGGTCGGCTACACCTTC.

This clonotype appeared a few times. The gene calls are TRBV11-2 and TRBJ1-2; D is uncertain. Between the trimmed V and J ends, which lost 4 bases and 8 bases, there was a span of 29 bases. Germline CDR1 and CDR2: SGHAT and FQNNGV. This CDR3 has 18 amino acids. This CDR3 reads CASSSLISATSPSWGYTF. For the CDR3, the DNA is TGTGCCAGCAGCTCCCTAATCTCGGCCACCTCCCCATCTTGGGGCTACACCTTC.

The CDR3 here is CASSYTYSSYNEQFF. DNA for the CDR3: TGTGCCAGCAGTTACACCTATAGCTCCTACAATGAGCAGTTCTTC. The gene calls are TRBV6-5 and TRBJ2-1; D ambiguous. Between the trimmed V and J ends, which lost 2 bases and 0 bases, there was a span of 8 bases. From germline, CDR1 is MNHEY and CDR2 SVGAGI. The CDR3 spans 15 residues.

V gene TRBV28 combines with J gene TRBJ2-7; 8 nucleotides line up with TRBD1. V gave up 8 bases and J gave up 0 bases; unmatched junction bases: 6. The CDR3 contains 14 residues. Germline-derived CDR1 and CDR2 are MDHEN and SYDVKM. The CDR3 DNA sequence: TGTGCCAGCGCCCGGGACAGGAGCTCCTACGAGCAGTACTTC. It yields the protein CASARDRSSYEQYF.

The table lists this clonotype with a few counts. The chain employs TRBV3-1 and TRBJ1-4, with TRBD1 identical over 9 bases. The germline V gene encodes CDR1 LGHDT and CDR2 YNNKEL (reference sequence). The CDR3 totals 17 residues. The trim removed 0 bases at V and 8 bases at J, leaving 10 bases unmatched. The CDR3 sequence is CASSQERGGTGIEKLFF. The CDR3 coding sequence is TGTGCCAGCAGCCAAGAAAGAGGGGGGACAGGGATAGAAAAACTGTTTTTT.

The chain uses TRBV3-1 and TRBJ1-1; D ambiguous. The CDR3 sequence is 12 residues long. Per the germline V gene, CDR1 is LGHDT and CDR2 is YNNKEL (reference sequence). The germline V and J ends were trimmed by 4 bases and 2 bases, with 5 bases remaining between them. The chain's CDR3 is CASSRSNTEAFF. In nucleotides, the CDR3 is TGTGCCAGCAGCCGATCCAACACTGAAGCTTTCTTT.

This clonotype was counted ten times or more. The genes are TRBV12-3 or TRBV12-4 and TRBJ1-1; D gene unclear. The CDR3 contains 14 residues. V lost 6 bases and J 3 bases, leaving 14 bases between the germline ends. The CDR3 region has the DNA TGTGCCAGCAGGCGGGCACTAAGAGACACTGAAGCTTTCTTT. Translation gives CASRRALRDTEAFF.

This clonotype was recorded at least ten times. The conserved phenylalanine or tryptophan normally closing the CDR3 is absent here, so this likely arose from a read error. The chain is built from TRBV27 and TRBJ1-2, with 7 nucleotides matching TRBD1. The CDR3 covers 17 residues. The junction had 16 bases not matched to a gene; V was cut back by 5 bases and J by 4 bases. CDR1 and CDR2 from the germline V gene are MNHEY and SMNVEV (reference sequence). The CDR3 nucleotides are TGTGCCAGCAGTCCCACAGTATTCAGACAGGGATTCTATGGCTACACCTCC. Amino acid sequence: CASSPTVFRQGFYGYTS.